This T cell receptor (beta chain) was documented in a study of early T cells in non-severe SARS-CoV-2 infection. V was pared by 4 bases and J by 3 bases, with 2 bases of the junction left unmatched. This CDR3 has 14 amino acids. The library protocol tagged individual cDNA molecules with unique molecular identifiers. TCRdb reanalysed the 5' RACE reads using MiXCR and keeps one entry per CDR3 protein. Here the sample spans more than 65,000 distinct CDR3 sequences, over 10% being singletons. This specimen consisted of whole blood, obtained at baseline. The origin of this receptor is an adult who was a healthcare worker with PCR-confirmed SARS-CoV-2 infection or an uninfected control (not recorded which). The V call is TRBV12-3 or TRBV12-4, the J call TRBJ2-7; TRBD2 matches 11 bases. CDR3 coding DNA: TGTGCCAGCAGTTCTAGCGGGGGGTTCTACGAGCAGTACTTC. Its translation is CASSSSGGFYEQYF.